The 17 T cell receptor beta chains given below trace back to one sample, sequenced in a study of T-cell reconstitution after alpha-beta-depleted transplantation in children. Unique molecular identifiers were built into the TCRbeta library. TCRdb independently ran MiXCR on the PCR reads; one entry per CDR3 protein. Here the sample spans about 540,000 distinct CDR3 sequences, approximately 20% being singletons. Here the sequenced sample was PBMCs from the stem cell graft donor, taken from the stem cell graft. The receptors shown here come from a human donor who donated a stem cell graft to a child with acute lymphoblastic leukemia.

The chain carries TRBV6-4 and TRBJ2-1, with TRBD2 matching 11 bases. This CDR3 region has 15 residues. The trim removed 6 bases at V and 3 bases at J, leaving 4 bases unmatched. Germline V gives CDR1 MRHNA, CDR2 SNTAGT. CDR3 loop: CASRGLAGLYNEQFF. The CDR3 DNA is TGTGCCAGCAGAGGACTAGCGGGCCTCTACAATGAGCAGTTCTTC.

The chain joins TRBV5-1 to TRBJ2-6; possibly TRBD1 or TRBD2 for D (6 bases each). The CDR3 runs 19 residues. Trimming removed 4 bases at V and 2 bases at J, with 22 bases between. Per the germline V gene, CDR1 is SGHRS and CDR2 is YFSETQ. CDR3 protein: CASSGKGGSKVTGANVLTF. CDR3 in DNA: TGCGCCAGCAGCGGAAAAGGGGGGTCTAAAGTAACTGGGGCCAACGTCCTGACTTTC. Complete variable domain (other parts from reference TRBV5-1 and TRBJ2-6): KAGVTQTPRYLIKTRGQQVTLSCSPISGHRSVSWYQQTPGQGLQFLFEYFSETQRNKGNFPGRFSGRQFSNSRSEMNVSTLELGDSALYLCASSGKGGSKVTGANVLTFGAGSRLTVL.

This clonotype was detected a few times. J is TRBJ2-5 and V is TRBV5-6, with D uncertain. V was shortened by 4 bases and J by 4 bases, with 14 bases between the two germline ends. There are 14 residues in the CDR3. Germline CDR1 reads SGHDT; CDR2 reads YYEEEE. CDR3 sequence: CASSPPGEGETQYF. The DNA for the CDR3 is TGTGCCAGCAGCCCTCCTGGGGAAGGAGAGACCCAGTACTTC.

The chain has TRBV20-1 and TRBJ2-5; TRBD2 matches at 7 bases. Per the germline V gene, CDR1 is DFQATT and CDR2 is SNEGSKA (reference sequence). V lost 2 bases, J lost 1 base, and 7 bases stayed unmatched. The CDR3 has 15 amino acids. This CDR3 is CSARLPTSAQETQYF. The CDR3 DNA sequence: TGCAGTGCTAGACTTCCAACTAGCGCCCAAGAGACCCAGTACTTC.

The chain employs TRBV4-2 and TRBJ2-3; the match to TRBD2 covers 8 bases. Germline lookup yields CDR1 LGHNA and CDR2 YNFKEQ. The CDR3 length is 16 residues. J was trimmed by 6 bases and V by 2 bases; bases with no gene match: 10. In DNA form, the CDR3 reads TGTGCCAGCAGCCAACACAGGACGGGAGGGCCCGATACGCAGTATTTT. Translating gives CASSQHRTGGPDTQYF.

This clonotype was observed a handful of times. This chain connects TRBV5-1 to TRBJ1-1; 12 positions agree with TRBD1. The V and J ends lost 4 bases and 3 bases, in that order; junction bases with no gene match: 7. CDR3 length: 16 amino acids. Germline V gene lookup returns CDR1 SGHRS and CDR2 YFSETQ. CDR3 protein: CASSPGQGAWDTEAFF. The DNA of the CDR3 is TGCGCCAGCAGCCCGGGACAGGGGGCTTGGGACACTGAAGCTTTCTTT. The full variable domain, completed using reference TRBV5-1 and TRBJ1-1, is KAGVTQTPRYLIKTRGQQVTLSCSPISGHRSVSWYQQTPGQGLQFLFEYFSETQRNKGNFPGRFSGRQFSNSRSEMNVSTLELGDSALYLCASSPGQGAWDTEAFFGQGTRLTVV.

The chain combines TRBV7-9 with TRBJ1-1; 8 bases fit TRBD1. The CDR3 is made up of 15 amino acids. V lost 5 bases and J lost 4; bases outside the gene matches: 9. Germline assignment: CDR1 SEHNR and CDR2 FQNEAQ (reference sequence). In nucleotides, the CDR3 is TGTGCCAGCAGCAGAGGACAGGGCGTGGGCACTGAAGCTTTCTTT. This gives the protein CASSRGQGVGTEAFF.

This chain uses TRBV5-6 with TRBJ2-1, with D perhaps matching TRBD1 or TRBD2 (5 bases each). Trimming cost V 3 bases and J 10 bases, with 14 bases left between them. Germline CDR1 SGHDT, CDR2 YYEEEE. The CDR3 consists of 13 residues. The CDR3 region is CASSSGTWGEQFF. DNA for the CDR3: TGTGCCAGCAGCTCCGGGACCTGGGGGGAGCAGTTCTTC.

In its sample, this clonotype was seen a few times. The V gene is TRBV18, the J gene TRBJ2-1; possibly TRBD2 for D (6 bases). Germline lookup yields CDR1 KGHSH and CDR2 LQKENI. This CDR3 comprises 15 residues. With 3 bases removed from V and 2 bases from J, the gap between germline ends came to 11 bases. The CDR3: CASSPPEGPYNEQFF. CDR3 DNA sequence: TGTGCCAGCTCACCGCCGGAGGGCCCCTACAATGAGCAGTTCTTC.

The V and J genes are TRBV12-3 or TRBV12-4 and TRBJ2-1; tentative D call: TRBD1 (5 bases). This CDR3 contains 11 residues. The V gene lost 7 bases and the J gene lost 6 bases, with 7 bases spanning the gap. DNA for the CDR3: TGTGCCAGCAAAAGGGGCAATGAGCAGTTCTTC. It yields the protein CASKRGNEQFF.

This clonotype was found a few times. V gene TRBV2 combines with J gene TRBJ1-4; D is ambiguous. Germline V gene data show CDR1 as SNHLY and CDR2 as FYNNEI. CDR3 length: 12 amino acids. The V end was cut by 0 bases, the J end by 8 bases, with 4 bases between. The CDR3 here is CASSEAGEKLFF. CDR3 in DNA: TGTGCCAGCAGTGAAGCCGGGGAAAAACTGTTTTTT.

This clonotype was observed a handful of times. The J gene is TRBJ2-3, the V gene TRBV19; D unresolved. The CDR3 runs to 13 residues. Trimming removed 1 base from V and 6 bases from J, with 8 bases in between. Germline CDR1 is LNHDA and CDR2 is SQIVND (reference sequence). CDR3 loop: CASSIAGLDTQYF. CDR3 in DNA: TGTGCCAGTAGTATAGCTGGGCTCGATACGCAGTATTTT. Based on the CDR3 plus reference TRBV19 and TRBJ2-3, the full variable domain is DGGITQSPKYLFRKEGQNVTLSCEQNLNHDAMYWYRQDPGQGLRLIYYSQIVNDFQKGDIAEGYSVSREKKESFPLTVTSAQKNPTAFYLCASSIAGLDTQYFGPGTRLTVL.

This chain joins TRBV10-3 and TRBJ1-1; 7 bases are a match to TRBD1. The J segment lost 0 bases and the V segment lost 2 bases, leaving 12 bases of the junction unmatched. Germline V gene sequence: CDR1 ENHRY, CDR2 SYGVKD. The CDR3 sequence is 18 residues long. CDR3 sequence reads: CAISEDLITGVVNTEAFF. In nucleotides, the CDR3 is TGTGCCATCAGTGAGGATCTTATTACAGGGGTGGTGAACACTGAAGCTTTCTTT.

J is TRBJ2-1 and V is TRBV7-9; 9 bases are a match to TRBD2. V trimming: 5 bases; J trimming: 1 base; junction bases outside the gene matches: 6. This CDR3 is 16 amino acids long. Germline V gene sequence: CDR1 SEHNR, CDR2 FQNEAQ (reference sequence). The CDR3 coding sequence is TGTGCCAGCAGCGACGACAGCGGGAGGTCCTACAATGAGCAGTTCTTC. Translating it yields CASSDDSGRSYNEQFF. Variable domain in full (rest from reference TRBV7-9 and TRBJ2-1): DTGVSQNPRHKITKRGQNVTFRCDPISEHNRLYWYRQTLGQGPEFLTYFQNEAQLEKSRLLSDRFSAERPKGSFSTLEIQRTEQGDSAMYLCASSDDSGRSYNEQFFGPGTRLTVL.

This clonotype was counted between two and nine times. The rearrangement joins TRBV27 to TRBJ2-7; no firm D call. The CDR3 length is 12 residues. Per germline, CDR1 MNHEY and CDR2 SMNVEV (reference sequence). V lost 3 bases and J lost 3, with 6 bases in between. This chain's CDR3 is CASSFWGYEQYF. CDR3 in DNA: TGTGCCAGCAGTTTCTGGGGCTACGAGCAGTACTTC.

This chain connects TRBV7-9 to TRBJ2-5; D may match TRBD1 or TRBD2 (5 bases each). This CDR3 has 15 amino acids. V lost 2 bases to trimming and J lost 4 bases, with 14 bases between them. In germline, CDR1 is SEHNR, CDR2 FQNEAQ (reference sequence). CDR3 nucleotide sequence: TGTGCCAGCAGCTTACTGTCGGGGACGGGAGAGACCCAGTACTTC. It codes for CASSLLSGTGETQYF.

This clonotype has a handful of counts. The chain recombines TRBV20-1 with TRBJ2-1; D possibly corresponds to TRBD1 (5 bases). V shed 6 bases and J shed 12 bases, with 15 bases lying between them. This CDR3 spans 11 amino acids. Germline CDR1 is DFQATT and CDR2 is SNEGSKA (reference sequence). CDR3 sequence: CSAPLIRAQFF. CDR3 DNA sequence: TGCAGTGCCCCACTCATCAGGGCGCAGTTCTTC.